This TCR beta chain was found in a study of cytomegalovirus exposure and HLA in healthy donors. Per germline, CDR1 SGDLS and CDR2 YYNGEE. V shed 7 bases, J shed 3 bases, and the junction held 1 base outside the gene matches. The CDR3 covers 13 residues. PCR primers comprised 60 Vbeta and 13 Jbeta primers. The assay was immunoSEQ multiplex PCR, and TCRdb's table has in-frame clones only and misses some. The data contain fewer than 200,000 clones, 80% to 85% of them singletons. Sequenced material: PBMCs. The receptor was derived from a human donor in good health. This chain links TRBV9 with TRBJ2-1; 10 bases line up with TRBD1. The CDR3 DNA reads TGTGCCAGCGGACAGGGGGACTACAATGAGCAGTTCTTC. The encoded protein is CASGQGDYNEQFF.